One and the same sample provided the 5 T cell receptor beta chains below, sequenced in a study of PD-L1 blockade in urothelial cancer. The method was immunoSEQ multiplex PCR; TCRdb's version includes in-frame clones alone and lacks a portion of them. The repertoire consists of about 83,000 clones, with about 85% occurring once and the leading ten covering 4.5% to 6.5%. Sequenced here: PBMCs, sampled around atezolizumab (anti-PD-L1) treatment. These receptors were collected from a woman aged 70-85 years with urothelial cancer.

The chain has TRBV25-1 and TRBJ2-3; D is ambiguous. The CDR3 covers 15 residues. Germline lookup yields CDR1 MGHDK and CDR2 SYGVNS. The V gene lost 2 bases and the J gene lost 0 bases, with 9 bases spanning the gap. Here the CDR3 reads CASSELTTSTDTQYF. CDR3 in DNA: TGTGCCAGCAGTGAACTGACAACCAGCACAGATACGCAGTATTTT.

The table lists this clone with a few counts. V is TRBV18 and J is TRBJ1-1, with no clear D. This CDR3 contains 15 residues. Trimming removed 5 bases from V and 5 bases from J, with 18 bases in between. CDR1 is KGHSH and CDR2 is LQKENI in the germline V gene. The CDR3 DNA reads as TGTGCCAGCTCAAACACTAGCTTGAGGGTTACTGAAGCTTTCTTT. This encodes CASSNTSLRVTEAFF.

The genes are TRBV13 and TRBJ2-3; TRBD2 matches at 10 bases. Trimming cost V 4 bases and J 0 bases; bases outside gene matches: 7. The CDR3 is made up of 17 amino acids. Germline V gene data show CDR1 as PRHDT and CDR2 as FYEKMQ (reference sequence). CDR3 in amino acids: CASSSNLAGASTDTQYF. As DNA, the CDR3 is TGTGCCAGCAGCTCCAATCTAGCGGGGGCTAGCACAGATACGCAGTATTTT.

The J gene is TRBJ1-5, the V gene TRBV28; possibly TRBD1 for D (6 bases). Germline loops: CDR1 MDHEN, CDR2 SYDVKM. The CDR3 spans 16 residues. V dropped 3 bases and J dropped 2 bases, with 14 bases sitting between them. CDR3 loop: CASSLPSPGGNQPQHF. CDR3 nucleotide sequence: TGTGCCAGCAGTTTGCCCTCGCCAGGGGGCAATCAGCCCCAGCATTTT.

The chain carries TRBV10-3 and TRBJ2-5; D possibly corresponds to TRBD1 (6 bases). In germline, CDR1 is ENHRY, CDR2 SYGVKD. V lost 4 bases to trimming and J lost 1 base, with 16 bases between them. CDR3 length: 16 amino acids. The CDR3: CAISAGAGLFQETQYF. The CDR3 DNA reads TGTGCCATCAGTGCAGGGGCAGGACTCTTCCAAGAGACCCAGTACTTC.